This entry lists 8 T cell receptor beta chains sequenced from one sample in a study of long-term antiretroviral therapy in people with HIV. At survey level, the immunoSEQ assay was run in its v3.0 version. Produced via immunoSEQ multiplex PCR; TCRdb's table is partial and in-frame only. The sample comprises about 17,000 clones, approximately 80% of which are singletons, and around 13% rests with the top ten. Specimen: unsorted PBMCs, collected 0.3 years after starting antiretroviral therapy. Receptor source: a woman in her forties or fifties with HIV.

The rearrangement joins TRBV27 to TRBJ2-7; 8 nucleotides agree with TRBD1. J lost 4 bases, V lost 5 bases, and 4 bases had no gene match. CDR3 length equals 13 residues. In germline, CDR1 is MNHEY, CDR2 SMNVEV (reference sequence). CDR3 region: CASSRTGRYEQYF. The DNA of the CDR3 is TGTGCCAGCAGTCGGACAGGGCGATACGAGCAGTACTTC.

The chain has TRBV15 and TRBJ1-3, with D hard to call. This CDR3 spans 15 amino acids. V was trimmed by 0 bases and J by 13 bases, leaving 19 bases between them. The V gene's germline CDR1 is LNHNV and CDR2 YYDKDF (reference sequence). The CDR3 protein is CATSRDTQKGNLIYF. CDR3 bases: TGTGCCACCAGCAGAGATACTCAGAAAGGGAATTTAATATATTTT. Drawing the rest from reference TRBV15 and TRBJ1-3, the complete variable domain is DAMVIQNPRYQVTQFGKPVTLSCSQTLNHNVMYWYQQKSSQAPKLLFHYYDKDFNNEADTPDNFQSRRPNTSFCFLDIRSPGLGDTAMYLCATSRDTQKGNLIYFGEGSWLTVV.

CDR3 nucleotides: TGCGCCAGCAGCTCCCTGACAGGGGGACTTCTTGAAAAACTGTTTTTT. Translated: CASSSLTGGLLEKLFF. V and J are TRBV4-1 and TRBJ1-4; TRBD1 matches at 9 bases. The V gene end was trimmed by 5 bases and the J gene end by 7 bases; junction bases not matched to a gene: 11. Germline assignment: CDR1 MGHRA and CDR2 YSYEKL. CDR3 length: 16 amino acids.

This chain joins TRBV30 and TRBJ2-7; 9 bases fit TRBD1. There are 12 residues in the CDR3. The J segment lost 4 bases and the V segment lost 6 bases, leaving 4 bases of the junction unmatched. Germline V gene data show CDR1 as GTSNPN and CDR2 as SVGIG (reference sequence). CDR3 sequence (DNA): TGTGCCTGCAGGGACAGGGAGTACGAGCAGTACTTC. This encodes CACRDREYEQYF.

The V gene is TRBV30, the J gene TRBJ2-7, with 14 bases lining up with TRBD2. With V trimmed by 1 base and J by 4 bases, 3 bases remained unmatched. This CDR3 region has 15 residues. From germline, CDR1 is GTSNPN and CDR2 SVGIG (reference sequence). CDR3 bases: TGTGCCTGGAGTGATGGACTAGCGGGGGGTTACGAGCAGTACTTC. Translating it yields CAWSDGLAGGYEQYF.

The chain uses TRBV6-5 and TRBJ1-1; no firm D call. Per the germline V gene, CDR1 is MNHEY and CDR2 is SVGAGI. The V end was cut by 2 bases, the J end by 0 bases, with 7 bases between. The CDR3 extends over 14 amino acids. The CDR3 region has the DNA TGTGCCAGCAGTTACCAGAGGGTGAACACTGAAGCTTTCTTT. Its translation: CASSYQRVNTEAFF.

This chain links TRBV18 with TRBJ1-1, with D hard to call. V was trimmed by 3 bases and J by 5 bases, leaving 7 bases between them. CDR3 length equals 12 residues. Germline V lookup: CDR1 KGHSH, CDR2 LQKENI. DNA for the CDR3: TGTGCCAGCTCACCGCGGGTGACTGAAGCTTTCTTT. Translated: CASSPRVTEAFF.

The chain recombines TRBV11-2 with TRBJ1-3; D is unresolved. The CDR3 covers 14 residues. The V and J ends lost 2 bases and 4 bases respectively, with 9 bases between them. Per the germline V gene, CDR1 is SGHAT and CDR2 is FQNNGV. As DNA, the CDR3 is TGTGCCAGCAGCTTAAGGGCGGGGGGAAACACCATATATTTT. It codes for CASSLRAGGNTIYF.